This is a list of T cell receptor beta chains from one sample in a study of T cell clonotyping in hematopoietic cell transplantation. Sequencing used immunoSEQ multiplex PCR; TCRdb keeps in-frame clones, though not all of them. The sample yields 12,000 to 15,000 clones, around 62% seen once. Sequencing was done on a sample of PBMCs. Receptors were obtained from a human donor who either received an allogeneic hematopoietic cell transplant for a myeloid malignancy or was a related donor (not recorded which). Some clones in this sample may be carry-over from other donors' samples. CDR3s include the opening cysteine and the closing phenylalanine or tryptophan. Fields, in order: V gene, J gene, clone size, D gene, CDR3 protein, CDR3 DNA. D genes are given only for firm matches. The listing skips clone size in some rows; elsewhere it reads once, few, many or a size class.

TRBV5-1	TRBJ2-7	.	.	CASSTAVGAYEQYF	TGCGCCAGCAGCACAGCCGTCGGGGCCTACGAGCAGTACTTC
TRBV6-5	TRBJ1-2	.	TRBD1	CASSNAGTGFGYTF	TGTGCCAGCAGTAACGCCGGGACAGGGTTTGGCTACACCTTC
TRBV11-3	TRBJ2-7	.	TRBD2	CASRASGSDEQYF	TGTGCCAGCAGGGCTAGCGGGAGCGACGAGCAGTACTTC
TRBV28	TRBJ1-2	.	.	CASSGYLGSNYGYTF	TGTGCCAGCAGTGGATACCTTGGGTCTAACTATGGCTACACCTTC
TRBV19	TRBJ2-7	.	.	CASSIGTGTEQYF	TGTGCCAGTAGTATAGGAACAGGGACCGAGCAGTACTTC
TRBV19	TRBJ1-5	medium-sized	TRBD1	CASSTGTVYGNQPQHF	TGTGCCAGTAGTACCGGGACAGTTTATGGCAATCAGCCCCAGCATTTT
TRBV28	TRBJ2-6	.	.	CASSNNGPGANVLTF	TGTGCCAGCAGTAATAACGGGCCTGGGGCCAACGTCCTGACTTTC
TRBV25-1	TRBJ2-3	.	.	CASSEWETGTDTQYF	TGTGCCAGCAGTGAATGGGAAACAGGGACAGATACGCAGTATTTT
TRBV2	TRBJ1-6	few	.	CASMPGRILHF	TGTGCCAGCATGCCGGGTCGGATCCTCCACTTT
TRBV7-6	TRBJ2-2	.	TRBD2	CASSLLGAGPLSGELFF	TGTGCCAGCAGCCTCCTAGGAGCGGGACCTCTCTCCGGGGAGCTGTTTTTT
TRBV6-6	TRBJ1-1	.	TRBD1	CASSDPGQANTEAFF	TGTGCCAGCAGCGACCCGGGACAGGCCAACACTGAAGCTTTCTTT
TRBV30	TRBJ2-1	few	TRBD1	CALRGGTGVDNEQFF	TGTGCCTTGAGGGGGGGGACAGGGGTGGACAATGAGCAGTTCTTC
TRBV14	TRBJ2-1	.	TRBD2	CASSPLGREGPDNEQFF	TGTGCCAGCAGCCCCCTTGGGCGGGAGGGACCTGACAATGAGCAGTTCTTC
TRBV7-8	TRBJ2-2	.	TRBD1	CASSSGTGGNTGELFF	TGTGCCAGCAGCTCTGGGACAGGGGGAAACACCGGGGAGCTGTTTTTT
TRBV5-6	TRBJ1-5	.	.	CASSLYQGGNQPQHF	TGTGCCAGCAGCTTGTATCAGGGAGGCAATCAGCCCCAGCATTTT
TRBV12-5	TRBJ1-5	.	.	CASGSGGVGQPQHF	TGTGCTAGTGGTTCGGGGGGAGTTGGGCAGCCCCAGCATTTT
TRBV5-6	TRBJ1-2	.	.	CASSESPYGYTF	TGTGCCAGCAGCGAGAGCCCCTATGGCTACACCTTC
TRBV2	TRBJ2-3	.	.	CASTSARTDTQYF	TGTGCCAGCACTAGCGCTCGCACAGATACGCAGTATTTT
TRBV6-5	TRBJ2-7	few	.	CASRGNYEQYF	TGTGCCAGCAGAGGTAACTACGAGCAGTACTTC
TRBV9	TRBJ1-3	.	TRBD1	CASSASGGRGNTIYF	TGTGCCAGCAGCGCTTCAGGGGGTCGAGGAAACACCATATATTTT
TRBV4-3	TRBJ1-5	.	.	CASSQDPQGGNQPQHF	TGCGCCAGCAGCCAAGATCCCCAGGGAGGGAATCAGCCCCAGCATTTT
TRBV6-5	TRBJ1-1	.	TRBD1	CASSYSLTGGTEAFF	TGTGCCAGCAGTTACTCTTTGACAGGGGGAACTGAAGCTTTCTTT
TRBV6-1	TRBJ1-1	.	.	CASSEGGYRAPGTEAFF	TGTGCCAGCAGTGAAGGAGGTTACAGGGCCCCGGGCACTGAAGCTTTCTTT
TRBV19	TRBJ2-5	.	TRBD1	CASSIGGQGAWRETQYF	TGTGCCAGTAGTATAGGGGGACAGGGGGCATGGCGGGAGACCCAGTACTTC
TRBV14	TRBJ2-7	.	TRBD2	CASSPGLAPYEQYF	TGTGCCAGCAGCCCCGGACTAGCCCCCTACGAGCAGTACTTC
TRBV30	TRBJ1-1	.	TRBD1	CAWNAGTGGEAFF	TGTGCCTGGAATGCCGGGACAGGGGGGGAAGCTTTCTTT
TRBV20-1	TRBJ2-2	.	.	CSARITGELFF	TGCAGTGCTAGAATCACCGGGGAGCTGTTTTTT
TRBV5-5	TRBJ1-1	few	.	CASSFSLNMNTEAFF	TGTGCCAGCAGCTTTTCCCTGAATATGAACACTGAAGCTTTCTTT
TRBV6-5	TRBJ1-1	few	.	CASNRAAMYTEAFF	TGTGCCAGCAACCGGGCCGCGATGTACACTGAAGCTTTCTTT
TRBV27	TRBJ2-3	.	.	CASSLRFHTDTQYF	TGTGCCAGCTCCCTGAGGTTCCACACAGATACGCAGTATTTT
TRBV28	TRBJ2-5	few	TRBD2	CASSLSGTGGETQYF	TGTGCCAGCAGTTTATCCGGGACGGGGGGAGAGACCCAGTACTTC
TRBV5-1	TRBJ1-1	.	.	CASSLQQVGVTEAFF	TGCGCCAGCAGCTTGCAACAGGTAGGAGTTACTGAAGCTTTCTTT
TRBV4-2	TRBJ1-4	.	.	CASSQAGGTTNEKLVF	TGTGCCAGCAGCCAAGCTGGGGGGACAACTAATGAAAAACTGGTTTTT
TRBV6-5	TRBJ1-2	.	.	CASRTGTSVGYTF	TGTGCCAGCAGGACCGGGACTTCGGTTGGCTACACCTTC
TRBV30	TRBJ2-3	.	.	CAWSVIPARTDTQYF	TGTGCCTGGAGTGTAATACCGGCACGCACAGATACGCAGTATTTT
TRBV5-1	TRBJ2-4	.	TRBD1	CASSLDGQGIAKNIQYF	TGCGCCAGCAGCTTGGATGGACAGGGGATAGCCAAAAACATTCAGTACTTC
TRBV29-1	TRBJ2-5	.	.	CSVVDGARGYF	TGCAGCGTTGTTGACGGGGCAAGAGGGTACTTC
TRBV28	TRBJ1-2	few	.	CASSLGNNYGYTF	TGTGCCAGCAGTTTGGGCAATAACTATGGCTACACCTTC
TRBV7-3	TRBJ1-2	.	.	CASSRGGGDAGYTF	TGTGCCAGCAGCCGCGGGGGAGGGGACGCGGGCTACACCTTC
TRBV6-5	TRBJ1-2	.	TRBD1	CASTKGTAYGYTF	TGTGCCAGCACCAAAGGGACAGCTTATGGCTACACCTTC
TRBV5-1	TRBJ2-3	.	.	CASSLVTDTQYF	TGCGCCAGCAGCTTGGTCACAGATACGCAGTATTTT
TRBV30	TRBJ1-2	.	.	CAWFRGLGLGGYTF	TGTGCCTGGTTCCGCGGGCTCGGGCTCGGAGGCTACACCTTC
TRBV29-1	TRBJ2-3	.	.	CSVVGHTDTQYF	TGCAGCGTGGTGGGACACACAGATACGCAGTATTTT
TRBV6-1	TRBJ2-7	few	TRBD1	CASGDGQGASEQYF	TGTGCCAGCGGGGACGGACAGGGGGCATCCGAGCAGTACTTC
TRBV4-1	TRBJ1-2	once	TRBD1	CASSQATGAEGGYGYTF	TGCGCCAGCAGCCAAGCCACAGGGGCGGAAGGGGGCTATGGCTACACCTTC
TRBV5-1	TRBJ2-7	few	TRBD2	CASISGRNEQYF	TGCGCCAGCATTAGCGGGAGGAACGAGCAGTACTTC
TRBV4-1	TRBJ2-3	.	.	CASSPNSQGIDTQYF	TGCGCCAGCAGCCCAAACTCACAAGGTATAGATACGCAGTATTTT
TRBV28	TRBJ2-1	few	.	CASKDIGQGEQFF	TGTGCCAGCAAGGACATCGGCCAAGGTGAGCAGTTCTTC